Each of the 5 T cell receptor beta chains below was sequenced from the same sample in a study of CD8+ T cells in alopecia areata. Treatment in this sample: oral pan-JAK inhibitor, 5-10 mg twice daily. Once RNA had been extracted, it was reverse transcribed into cDNA to act as the sequencing template. TCRdb's copy holds only in-frame clones and misses some; the assay was immunoSEQ multiplex PCR. The data contain under 150,000 clones, around three fifths of them singletons. Material: CD4+ T cells sorted from blood, obtained at week 24, from a patient treated with tofacitinib. The source of these receptors is a human donor with alopecia areata.

V gene TRBV5-1 combines with J gene TRBJ2-3, with D possibly TRBD1 on 6 matching bases. This CDR3 comprises 11 residues. The V and J ends lost 0 bases and 10 bases respectively, with 6 bases between them. Germline CDR1 and CDR2: SGHRS and YFSETQ. The CDR3 DNA sequence: TGCGCCAGCAGCTTGGAGGGGGCGCAGTATTTT. Protein product: CASSLEGAQYF.

The chain recombines TRBV2 with TRBJ1-6; TRBD1 might be the D (6 bases). V was shortened by 5 bases and J by 10 bases, with 9 bases between the two germline ends. The CDR3 extends over 12 amino acids. Germline CDR1 is SNHLY and CDR2 is FYNNEI. CDR3 protein: CASSLTGSPLHF. CDR3 sequence (DNA): TGTGCCAGCAGTCTGACAGGATCACCCCTCCACTTT.

The rearrangement joins TRBV30 to TRBJ2-1; 12 nucleotides agree with TRBD1. V dropped 3 bases and J dropped 8; count of bases not matched to a gene: 8. The CDR3 is made up of 15 amino acids. Germline CDR1 is GTSNPN and CDR2 is SVGIG (reference sequence). CDR3 coding DNA: TGTGCCTGGAGCATGGGGGACAGGGGGCTGGATGAGCAGTTCTTC. This sequence encodes CAWSMGDRGLDEQFF.

This chain uses TRBV5-4 with TRBJ2-7; D remains unclear. The CDR3 consists of 13 residues. Germline V gene sequence: CDR1 SGHNT, CDR2 YYREEE (reference sequence). V was trimmed by 2 bases and J by 3 bases, leaving 9 bases between them. The CDR3 loop reads CASSFQPDYEQYF. Written as DNA, the CDR3 is TGTGCCAGCAGCTTTCAACCTGACTACGAGCAGTACTTC.

This sequence joins TRBV11-2 and TRBJ2-7, with 8 bases fitting TRBD1. Germline lookup yields CDR1 SGHAT and CDR2 FQNNGV. The CDR3 has 15 residues. J gave up 2 bases and V 5 bases, and 8 bases lay outside the gene matches. The CDR3 here is CASSIHGQGTYEQYF. In DNA form, the CDR3 reads TGTGCCAGCAGCATTCATGGACAGGGTACCTACGAGCAGTACTTC.